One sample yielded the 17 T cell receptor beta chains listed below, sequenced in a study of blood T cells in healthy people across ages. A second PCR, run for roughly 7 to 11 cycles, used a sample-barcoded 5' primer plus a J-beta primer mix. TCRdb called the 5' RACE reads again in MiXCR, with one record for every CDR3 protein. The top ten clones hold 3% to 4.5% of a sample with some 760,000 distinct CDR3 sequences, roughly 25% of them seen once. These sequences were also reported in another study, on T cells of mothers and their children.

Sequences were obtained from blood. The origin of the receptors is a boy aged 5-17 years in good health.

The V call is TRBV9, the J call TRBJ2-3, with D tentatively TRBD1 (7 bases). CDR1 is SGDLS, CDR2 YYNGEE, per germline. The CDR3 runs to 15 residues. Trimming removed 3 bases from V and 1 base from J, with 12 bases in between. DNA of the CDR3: TGTGCCAGCAGCGCGGAGGGGGCTGGCACAGATACGCAGTATTTT. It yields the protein CASSAEGAGTDTQYF.

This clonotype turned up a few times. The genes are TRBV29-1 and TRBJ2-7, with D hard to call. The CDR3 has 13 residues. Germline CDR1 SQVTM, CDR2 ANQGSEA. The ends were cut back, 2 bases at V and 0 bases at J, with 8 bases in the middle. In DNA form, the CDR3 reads TGCAGCGTTGAACCCCGGATCTCCTACGAGCAGTACTTC. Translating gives CSVEPRISYEQYF.

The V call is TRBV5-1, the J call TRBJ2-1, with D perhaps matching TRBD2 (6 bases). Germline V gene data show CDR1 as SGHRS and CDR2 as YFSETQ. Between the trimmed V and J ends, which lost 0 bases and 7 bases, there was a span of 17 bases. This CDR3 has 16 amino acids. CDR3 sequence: CASSLALRETVNEQFF. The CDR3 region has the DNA TGCGCCAGCAGCTTGGCCCTACGGGAGACGGTGAATGAGCAGTTCTTC.

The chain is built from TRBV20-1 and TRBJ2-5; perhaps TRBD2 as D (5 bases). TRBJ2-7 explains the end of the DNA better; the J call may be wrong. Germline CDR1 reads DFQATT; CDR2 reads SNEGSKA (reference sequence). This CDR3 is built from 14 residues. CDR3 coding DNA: TGCAGTGCTAGATCCACCCAACTAGAAGGCGAGCAGTACTTC. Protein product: CSARSTQLEGEQYF.

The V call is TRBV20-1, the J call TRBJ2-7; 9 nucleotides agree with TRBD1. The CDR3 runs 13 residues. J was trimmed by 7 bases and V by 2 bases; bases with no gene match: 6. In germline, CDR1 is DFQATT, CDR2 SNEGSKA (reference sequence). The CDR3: CSARHRGRDEQYF. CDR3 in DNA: TGCAGTGCTAGACACAGGGGGCGCGATGAGCAGTACTTC.

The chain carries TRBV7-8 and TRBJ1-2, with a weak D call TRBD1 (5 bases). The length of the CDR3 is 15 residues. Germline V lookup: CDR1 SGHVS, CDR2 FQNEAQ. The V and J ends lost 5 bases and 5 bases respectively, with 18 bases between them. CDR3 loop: CASSRGDGDFYGYTF. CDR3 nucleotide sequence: TGTGCCAGCAGCCGGGGCGATGGAGATTTTTATGGCTACACCTTC.

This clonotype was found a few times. The CDR3 DNA reads as TGCAGCGTCCAGAGGTCGACGGGATATGGCTACACCTTC. Translating it yields CSVQRSTGYGYTF. This rearrangement joins TRBV29-1 to TRBJ1-2; D not resolved. Germline-derived CDR1 and CDR2 are SQVTM and ANQGSEA. The CDR3 covers 13 residues. V was cut by 6 bases and J by 5 bases, with 16 bases left in between.

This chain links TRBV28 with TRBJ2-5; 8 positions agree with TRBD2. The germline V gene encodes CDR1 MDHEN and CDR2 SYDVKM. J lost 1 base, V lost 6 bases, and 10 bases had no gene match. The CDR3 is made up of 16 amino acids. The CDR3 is CASSSPPGGIQETQYF. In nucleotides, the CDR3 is TGTGCCAGCAGCTCACCCCCGGGGGGGATCCAAGAGACCCAGTACTTC. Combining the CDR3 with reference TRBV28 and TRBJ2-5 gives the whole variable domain DVKVTQSSRYLVKRTGEKVFLECVQDMDHENMFWYRQDPGLGLRLIYFSYDVKMKEKGDIPEGYSVSREKKERFSLILESASTNQTSMYLCASSSPPGGIQETQYFGPGTRLLVL.

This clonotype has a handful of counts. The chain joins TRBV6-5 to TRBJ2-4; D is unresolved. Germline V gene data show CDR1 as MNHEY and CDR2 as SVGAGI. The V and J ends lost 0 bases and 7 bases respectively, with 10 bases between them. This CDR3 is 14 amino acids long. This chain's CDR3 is CASSYSVTLNIQYF. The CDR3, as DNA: TGTGCCAGCAGTTACTCGGTCACCCTTAACATTCAGTACTTC.

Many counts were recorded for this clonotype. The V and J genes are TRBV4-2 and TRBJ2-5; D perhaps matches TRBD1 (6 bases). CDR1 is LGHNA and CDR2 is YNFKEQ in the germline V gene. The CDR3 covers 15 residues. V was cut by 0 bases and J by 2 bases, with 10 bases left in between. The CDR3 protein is CASSQEGALQETQYF. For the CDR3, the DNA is TGTGCCAGCAGCCAAGAGGGGGCCCTACAAGAGACCCAGTACTTC.

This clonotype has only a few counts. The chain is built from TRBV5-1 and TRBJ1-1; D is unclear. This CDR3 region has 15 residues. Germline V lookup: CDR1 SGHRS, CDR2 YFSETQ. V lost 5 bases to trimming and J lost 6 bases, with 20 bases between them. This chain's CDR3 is CASRKTGPEVAEAFF. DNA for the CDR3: TGCGCCAGCAGGAAAACTGGACCTGAGGTAGCTGAAGCTTTCTTT.

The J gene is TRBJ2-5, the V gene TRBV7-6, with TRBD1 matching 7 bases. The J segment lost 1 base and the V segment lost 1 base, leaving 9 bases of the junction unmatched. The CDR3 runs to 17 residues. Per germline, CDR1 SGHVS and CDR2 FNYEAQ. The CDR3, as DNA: TGTGCCAGCAGCTTAGGGGGCGGAAGGGGGCCCCAAGAGACCCAGTACTTC. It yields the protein CASSLGGGRGPQETQYF. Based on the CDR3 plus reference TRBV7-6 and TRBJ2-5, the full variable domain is GAGVSQSPRYKVTKRGQDVALRCDPISGHVSLYWYRQALGQGPEFLTYFNYEAQQDKSGLPNDRFSAERPEGSISTLTIQRTEQRDSAMYRCASSLGGGRGPQETQYFGPGTRLLVL.

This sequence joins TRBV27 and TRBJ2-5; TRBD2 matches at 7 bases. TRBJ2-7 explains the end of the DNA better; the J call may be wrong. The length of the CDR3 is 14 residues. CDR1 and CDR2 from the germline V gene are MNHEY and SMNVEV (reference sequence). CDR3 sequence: CASSLAGLGYEQYF. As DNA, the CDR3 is TGTGCCAGCAGTTTAGCTGGACTAGGCTACGAGCAGTACTTC.

CDR3 protein: CASSFGLEYEQYF. The CDR3 DNA reads as TGTGCCAGCAGTTTTGGTTTGGAATACGAGCAGTACTTC. The rearrangement links TRBV27 to TRBJ2-7, with D unresolved. The germline V gene encodes CDR1 MNHEY and CDR2 SMNVEV (reference sequence). The CDR3 runs to 13 residues. With 3 bases removed from V and 4 bases from J, the gap between germline ends came to 10 bases.

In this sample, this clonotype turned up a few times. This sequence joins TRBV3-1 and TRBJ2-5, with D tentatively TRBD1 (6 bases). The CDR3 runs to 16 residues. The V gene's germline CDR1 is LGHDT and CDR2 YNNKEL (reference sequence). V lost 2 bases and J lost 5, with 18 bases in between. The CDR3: CASSQLGTTEAETQYF. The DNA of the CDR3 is TGTGCCAGCAGCCAACTAGGGACAACGGAAGCTGAGACCCAGTACTTC.

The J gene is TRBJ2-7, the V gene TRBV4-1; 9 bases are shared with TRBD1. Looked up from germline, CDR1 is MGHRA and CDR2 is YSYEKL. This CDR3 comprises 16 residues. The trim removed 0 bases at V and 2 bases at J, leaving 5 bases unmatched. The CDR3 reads CASSQDTGGPPYEQYF. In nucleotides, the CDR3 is TGCGCCAGCAGCCAAGATACAGGGGGCCCTCCCTACGAGCAGTACTTC.

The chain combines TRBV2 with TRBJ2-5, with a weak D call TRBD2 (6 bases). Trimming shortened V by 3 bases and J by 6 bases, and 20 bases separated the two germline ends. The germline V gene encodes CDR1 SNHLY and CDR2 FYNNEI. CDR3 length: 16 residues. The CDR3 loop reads CASSDSRGKIFQTQYF. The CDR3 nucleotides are TGTGCCAGCAGTGATTCTCGCGGGAAAATTTTTCAGACCCAGTACTTC.